This entry lists 15 T cell receptor beta chains sequenced from one sample in a study of blood T cell dynamics during melanoma immunotherapy. The table came from immunoSEQ multiplex PCR; TCRdb's copy has only in-frame clones and leaves some out. This table has approximately 28,000 clones, over 80% appearing once. The time point denotes: week 3, after first cycle of checkpoint inhibitor. This sample comprised blood, obtained from a patient treated with checkpoint blockade. Receptors were obtained from a human donor with melanoma.

The chain links TRBV2 to TRBJ2-5; TRBD2 aligns across 8 bases. The DNA end lines up better with TRBJ2-7; the J call may be wrong. This CDR3 spans 14 amino acids. From germline, CDR1 is SNHLY and CDR2 FYNNEI. DNA of the CDR3: TGTGCCAGCAGTAGGAAAACTAGCGGCTACGAGCAGTACTTC. Its protein product is CASSRKTSGYEQYF.

V and J are TRBV20-1 and TRBJ2-7; D uncertain. CDR3 length: 11 residues. The V gene lost 6 bases and the J gene lost 5 bases, with 11 bases spanning the gap. Germline-derived CDR1 and CDR2 are DFQATT and SNEGSKA (reference sequence). The CDR3 here is CSARSVDEQYF. The DNA of the CDR3 is TGCAGTGCACGATCAGTGGACGAGCAGTACTTC.

This clone was picked up one time. An end of the junction differs from the germline gene, which may be a read error. The chain links TRBV11-2 to TRBJ2-7; the match to TRBD1 covers 10 bases. The CDR3 spans 13 residues. Per the germline V gene, CDR1 is SGHAT and CDR2 is FQNNGV. The CDR3 coding sequence is TGTGCCAGCAGCGTTGCGGGGACAGGGGACCGACACTTC. It codes for CASSVAGTGDRHF.

This clone counts as large. The CDR3 coding sequence is TGTGCCAGCAGCGACAAAACAGGGTTCTCCTACGAGCAGTACTTC. Translated: CASSDKTGFSYEQYF. The chain carries TRBV4-2 and TRBJ2-7, with D perhaps TRBD1 (6 bases). Per germline, CDR1 LGHNA and CDR2 YNFKEQ. Trimming took 5 bases from V and 0 from J, leaving 14 bases between them. The CDR3 totals 15 residues.

The J gene is TRBJ1-4, the V gene TRBV10-3; D may be TRBD1 (6 bases). The germline V gene encodes CDR1 ENHRY and CDR2 SYGVKD. V lost 2 bases and J lost 10, with 14 bases in between. The CDR3 runs 14 residues. Here the CDR3 DNA reads TGTGCCATCAGTGAGCCCAGGGGTGGAGGAAAACTGTTTTTT. Translated, it gives CAISEPRGGGKLFF.

The V call is TRBV6-6, the J call TRBJ1-4, with TRBD1 identical over 9 bases. The CDR3 runs 14 residues. Trimming removed 4 bases from V and 6 bases from J; junction bases left unmatched: 3. Germline loops: CDR1 MNHNY, CDR2 SVGAGI (reference sequence). CDR3 nucleotide sequence: TGTGCCAGCAGTTCGGGACAGGGTTATGAAAAACTGTTTTTT. This sequence encodes CASSSGQGYEKLFF.

J is TRBJ2-5 and V is TRBV9; the D is unclear. Trimming left V 4 bases short and J 5 bases short, with 15 bases between. Germline V CDR1 and CDR2: SGDLS, YYNGEE. This CDR3 has 14 residues. The DNA for the CDR3 is TGTGCCAGCAGCCCCCAACCTTTGGGCGAGACCCAGTACTTC. Translated: CASSPQPLGETQYF.

The chain is built from TRBV13 and TRBJ2-2, with 10 bases lining up with TRBD1. Germline V gene data show CDR1 as PRHDT and CDR2 as FYEKMQ (reference sequence). V lost 5 bases to trimming and J lost 1 base; unmatched junction nucleotides: 4. The CDR3 is 16 residues long. The DNA of the CDR3 is TGTGCCAGCAGCCGACAGGGGGCTGAGAACACCGGGGAGCTGTTTTTT. Protein product: CASSRQGAENTGELFF.

The J gene is TRBJ2-7, the V gene TRBV30; tentatively, D is TRBD1 (6 bases). CDR3 length equals 15 residues. CDR1 GTSNPN and CDR2 SVGIG come from the germline V gene (reference sequence). Trimming removed 3 bases from V and 3 bases from J, with 18 bases in between. The CDR3 coding sequence is TGTGCCTGGAGGACCGACGGGACACCGATCTACGAGCAGTACTTC. Its protein is CAWRTDGTPIYEQYF.

This clone was observed a few times. V gene TRBV7-2 combines with J gene TRBJ1-1, with D possibly being TRBD1 (5 bases). This CDR3 is built from 13 residues. Germline V gene data show CDR1 as SGHTA and CDR2 as FQGNSA. V was pared by 2 bases and J by 3 bases, with 7 bases between. Written as DNA, the CDR3 is TGTGCCAGCAGCTTACAGGGCTACACTGAAGCTTTCTTT. It yields the protein CASSLQGYTEAFF.

The J gene is TRBJ2-2, the V gene TRBV13; 11 nucleotides agree with TRBD2. V was pared by 6 bases and J by 2 bases, with 2 bases of the junction left unmatched. Per the germline V gene, CDR1 is PRHDT and CDR2 is FYEKMQ (reference sequence). This CDR3 region has 15 residues. CDR3 sequence reads: CASRRLAGNTGELFF. In DNA form, the CDR3 reads TGTGCCAGCAGGAGACTAGCGGGAAACACCGGGGAGCTGTTTTTT.

This sequence joins TRBV2 and TRBJ2-3; 10 positions agree with TRBD1. The CDR3 runs 15 residues. Looked up from germline, CDR1 is SNHLY and CDR2 is FYNNEI. J was trimmed by 6 bases and V by 6 bases; bases with no gene match: 9. For the CDR3, the DNA is TGTGCCAGCAGCCCACGGACAGGGGGAGGGGATACGCAGTATTTT. It specifies CASSPRTGGGDTQYF.

The J gene is TRBJ1-2, the V gene TRBV21-1. TRBV21-1 is reported as a pseudogene. The CDR3 runs 15 residues. In DNA form, the CDR3 reads TGTGCCAGCAGCCCCCCGGGCAGGAAATCTCTTGGCTACACCTTC. Translation: CASSPPGRKSLGYTF.

This chain connects TRBV11-2 to TRBJ1-1; D is ambiguous. The CDR3 extends over 12 amino acids. Germline CDR1 is SGHAT and CDR2 is FQNNGV. V was cut by 3 bases and J by 6 bases, with 8 bases left in between. The CDR3 loop is CASSFQSSEAFF. For the CDR3, the DNA is TGTGCCAGCAGCTTTCAGTCATCTGAAGCTTTCTTT.

The rearrangement joins TRBV19 to TRBJ1-1; TRBD1 is a possible D gene (5 bases). CDR3 length equals 16 residues. Germline V gene data show CDR1 as LNHDA and CDR2 as SQIVND (reference sequence). With 3 bases removed from V and 6 bases from J, the gap between germline ends came to 20 bases. For the CDR3, the DNA is TGTGCCAGTAGTATGTCAGGGATATATGGAGGCTCTGAAGCTTTCTTT. This encodes CASSMSGIYGGSEAFF.